Following are 5 T cell receptor beta chains from one sample sequenced in a study of cytomegalovirus exposure and HLA in healthy donors. PCR was performed using 60 Vbeta and 13 Jbeta primers. Measured with immunoSEQ multiplex PCR; TCRdb has only the in-frame clones, and not every one. The repertoire holds some 150,000 clones, with roughly four fifths as singletons. The material sequenced was PBMCs. Receptor source: a man between 45 and 60 years old in good health and CMV-seropositive.

The chain uses TRBV7-3 and TRBJ2-2; D possibly corresponds to TRBD2 (5 bases). Trimming cost V 4 bases and J 0 bases, with 9 bases left between them. The CDR3 sequence is 15 residues long. Germline loops: CDR1 SGHTA, CDR2 FQGTGA. Written as DNA, the CDR3 is TGTGCCAGCAGCTGGACTCACGCGAACACCGGGGAGCTGTTTTTT. This translates into CASSWTHANTGELFF.

This rearrangement joins TRBV4-3 to TRBJ1-5; a weak D match, TRBD1 (5 bases). V shed 2 bases and J shed 5 bases, with 10 bases lying between them. This CDR3 is built from 14 residues. The germline V gene has CDR1 LGHNA and CDR2 YSLEER. The CDR3 sequence: CASSQMTDHQPQHF. Here the CDR3 DNA reads TGCGCCAGCAGCCAAATGACAGACCATCAGCCCCAGCATTTT.

The chain links TRBV19 to TRBJ1-5; D unresolved. The CDR3 length is 12 residues. Trimming left V 5 bases short and J 0 bases short, with 2 bases between. Germline-derived CDR1 and CDR2 are LNHDA and SQIVND (reference sequence). The CDR3 nucleotides are TGTGCCAGTAGTCTTAGCAATCAGCCCCAGCATTTT. Translating it yields CASSLSNQPQHF.

This chain links TRBV4-3 with TRBJ1-2; 10 nucleotides match TRBD1. The ends lost 4 bases at V and 5 bases at J; junction bases unmatched: 7. The germline gives CDR1 LGHNA, CDR2 YSLEER. The CDR3 totals 15 residues. The CDR3 nucleotides read TGCGCCAGCAGCCCCATGACAGGGGGCAGGTATGGCTACACCTTC. Translated, it gives CASSPMTGGRYGYTF.

The table lists this clone with a count of one. The chain recombines TRBV4-1 with TRBJ2-7, with D possibly TRBD1 on 5 matching bases. Germline V CDR1 and CDR2: MGHRA, YSYEKL. The CDR3 runs 15 residues. The germline V and J ends were trimmed by 0 bases and 3 bases, with 12 bases remaining between them. The CDR3 region is CASSQEGVFRYEQYF. DNA of the CDR3: TGCGCCAGCAGCCAAGAAGGGGTATTTCGCTACGAGCAGTACTTC.